The 7 T cell receptor beta chains in this list originate from one sample, sequenced in a study of blood T cells in healthy people across ages. A second about 6 to 11 cycle PCR used barcoded and J-beta primers. TCRdb processed the 5' RACE reads anew with MiXCR; each CDR3 protein has one entry. Of 600,000 or so distinct CDR3 sequences in the sample, approximately 30% are singletons; the top ten hold around 16%. Sequenced material: blood. Receptors originate from a woman aged 80 or over in good health.

The chain recombines TRBV29-1 with TRBJ1-2; D not resolved. V dropped 6 bases and J dropped 6 bases, with 8 bases sitting between them. Germline-derived CDR1 and CDR2 are SQVTM and ANQGSEA. The CDR3 extends over 10 amino acids. CDR3 nucleotides: TGCAGCGTCGGGGAGGATGGCTACACCTTC. Protein: CSVGEDGYTF. The full variable domain, in which reference TRBV29-1 and TRBJ1-2 provide the parts outside the CDR3, is SAVISQKPSRDICQRGTSLTIQCQVDSQVTMMFWYRQQPGQSLTLIATANQGSEATYESGFVIDKFPISRPNLTFSTLTVSNMSPEDSSIYLCSVGEDGYTFGSGTRLTVV.

The sample holds a few counts of this clonotype. The chain employs TRBV20-1 and TRBJ1-5; no firm D call. Germline CDR1 DFQATT, CDR2 SNEGSKA (reference sequence). V shed 4 bases and J shed 7 bases, with 17 bases lying between them. The CDR3 totals 14 residues. The CDR3 protein is CSATPEGLGQPQHF. CDR3 nucleotides: TGCAGTGCTACCCCGGAAGGGCTGGGACAGCCCCAGCATTTT.

On this clonotype: Being one base from a much bigger clone, this may be a read error. The V gene is TRBV6-1, the J gene TRBJ2-5; D is possibly TRBD1 (6 bases). V was trimmed by 0 bases and J by 1 base, leaving 9 bases between them. Germline-derived CDR1 and CDR2 are MNHNS and SASEGT. CDR3 length: 15 residues. CDR3 DNA sequence: TGTGCCAGCAGTGAAGCGGACAGCCTCCAAGAGACCCAGTACTTC. Encoded protein: CASSEADSLQETQYF.

Worth noting for this clonotype: This may be a read error: a much more frequent sequence differs by one nucleotide. The gene calls are TRBV20-1 and TRBJ1-5; perhaps TRBD1 as D (5 bases). The CDR3 runs to 17 residues. V dropped 4 bases and J dropped 0 bases, with 19 bases sitting between them. Looked up from germline, CDR1 is DFQATT and CDR2 is SNEGSKA (reference sequence). The DNA for the CDR3 is TGCAGTGCTAAACCATCACGGCCAGGGAGTAGCAATCAGCCCCAGCATTTT. This translates into CSAKPSRPGSSNQPQHF.

With respect to this clonotype: This may stem from a read error, because a much larger clone lies one nucleotide away. This chain joins TRBV15 and TRBJ2-7; 7 bases are a match to TRBD2. This CDR3 comprises 14 residues. Germline CDR1 LNHNV, CDR2 YYDKDF (reference sequence). This chain's CDR3 is CAISRIRGAYEQYF. The CDR3 bases are TGTGCCATCAGCAGAATCCGGGGGGCCTACGAGCAGTACTTC.

The chain recombines TRBV27 with TRBJ2-7, with TRBD1 matching over 9 bases. Germline CDR1 MNHEY, CDR2 SMNVEV (reference sequence). The CDR3 length is 16 residues. Germline trimming cut 4 bases from V and 2 bases from J; bases unmatched to any gene: 9. CDR3 sequence: CASSSPHRDRAYEQYF. In DNA form, the CDR3 reads TGTGCCAGCAGTTCCCCTCACCGGGACAGGGCCTACGAGCAGTACTTC.

This clonotype was counted ten times or more. J is TRBJ1-2 and V is TRBV9, with D tentatively TRBD1 (5 bases). Looked up from germline, CDR1 is SGDLS and CDR2 is YYNGEE. There are 15 residues in the CDR3. The germline V and J ends were trimmed by 0 bases and 5 bases, with 14 bases remaining between them. The CDR3 nucleotides read TGTGCCAGCAGCGTAGATGGAGGCAGGGCATATGGCTACACCTTC. This encodes CASSVDGGRAYGYTF.